Listed below are T cell receptor beta chains from one sample, sequenced in a study of T cell repertoires in cytomegalovirus infection. Their antigens are not known. TCRdb called the reads again in MiXCR, with one record for every CDR3 protein. The sample shows approximately 470,000 distinct CDR3 sequences, about 44% of them seen only once. The source material was cultured PBMCs, sampled from culture after CMV antigen stimulation. The receptors were sampled from a human donor in good health (CMV status not recorded). Some clones in this sample may be carry-over from other donors' samples. CDR3s leave out the opening cysteine and the closing phenylalanine or tryptophan. The order of the fields is J gene, V gene, clone size, CDR3 protein. Rows give clone size only sometimes, using once, few, many, or a class for an expanded clone.

J: TRBJ1-6
V: TRBV20-1
size: .
CDR3: SASQGLNSPLH

J: TRBJ1-6
V: TRBV20-1
size: .
CDR3: SARDLWQSSYNSPLH

J: TRBJ1-1
V: TRBV6-6
size: .
CDR3: ASSSIGPNTEAF

J: TRBJ2-1
V: TRBV5-4
size: .
CDR3: ASSAGTSGAGEQF

J: TRBJ2-1
V: TRBV15
size: .
CDR3: ATSRDKGTGSNEQF

J: TRBJ1-1
V: TRBV18
size: .
CDR3: ASSPNPTGVNTEAF

J: TRBJ1-1
V: TRBV6-2/TRBV6-3
size: few
CDR3: ASSRDWDPEAF

J: TRBJ1-1
V: TRBV28
size: few
CDR3: ASSLTGPKGAF

J: TRBJ2-3
V: TRBV7-8
size: few
CDR3: ASSLMGVPTDTQY

J: TRBJ2-2
V: TRBV20-1
size: .
CDR3: SASGLDIPNTGELF

J: TRBJ2-7
V: TRBV7-8
size: few
CDR3: ASSGRPRGRISYEQY

J: TRBJ1-5
V: TRBV12-3/TRBV12-4
size: few
CDR3: ASSGGTGDQPQH

J: TRBJ2-1
V: TRBV6-8
size: .
CDR3: ASSRAVGSGEQF

J: TRBJ1-5
V: TRBV12-3/TRBV12-4
size: .
CDR3: ASSLVAGGGQPQH

J: TRBJ2-1
V: TRBV4-2
size: .
CDR3: ASSPTGAGGYNEQF

J: TRBJ2-3
V: TRBV7-8
size: few
CDR3: ASSLDGWAHTQY

J: TRBJ2-5
V: TRBV7-8
size: .
CDR3: ATTEWDRDQETQY

J: TRBJ2-1
V: TRBV24-1
size: .
CDR3: ATSDTGGRRYNEQF

J: TRBJ2-7
V: TRBV12-3/TRBV12-4
size: few
CDR3: ASSPTGVEQY

J: TRBJ2-1
V: TRBV2
size: .
CDR3: ASAPNRGSSYNEQF

J: TRBJ2-3
V: TRBV4-1
size: few
CDR3: ASSYGGPGTDTQY

J: TRBJ2-3
V: TRBV7-6
size: .
CDR3: ASSLLRDYAADTQY

J: TRBJ1-5
V: TRBV6-2/TRBV6-3
size: .
CDR3: ASSWALNQPQH

J: TRBJ1-4
V: TRBV6-8
size: .
CDR3: ASVPGAREKLF

J: TRBJ1-1
V: TRBV11-2
size: .
CDR3: ASSGRDSEAF

J: TRBJ2-3
V: TRBV4-1
size: .
CDR3: ASSQPTLKDTQY